Sequencing of this T cell receptor (beta chain) was carried out in a study of spatial heterogeneity in lung cancer. Study-level background: Each time, sequencing found more beta-chain sequences than alpha-chain sequences. The average count in raw reads for each unique TCR and UMI combination exceeded nine appearances.

The CDR3 is 14 residues long. The V gene lost 11 bases and the J gene lost 1 base, with 14 bases spanning the gap. The sample's time point: sample taken at primary tumor resection. Sequencing of whole RNA from tumor, nontumor lung or frozen PBMC involved no sorting. 72 TRACERx patients with early, untreated non-small cell lung cancer donated samples. MiXCR, run by TCRdb on the 5' RACE reads, gives a single entry per CDR3 protein. The sample consists of 12,000 or so distinct CDR3 sequences, 6.2% of them appearing once. The sample was normal lung tissue next to the tumor, taken at surgery. The V gene is TRBV12-3 or TRBV12-4, the J gene TRBJ2-2; maybe TRBD2 (6 bases). The sequence derives from a male donor with early-stage non-small cell lung cancer. CDR3 protein: CAATRELNTGELFF. The CDR3 DNA sequence: TGTGCCGCGACCCGGGAGCTGAACACCGGGGAGCTGTTTTTT.